This T cell receptor (beta chain) was obtained from a study of spatial heterogeneity in lung cancer. Germline loops: CDR1 DFQATT, CDR2 SNEGSKA (reference sequence). Trimming cost V 6 bases and J 7 bases, with 9 bases left between them. This CDR3 is built from 11 residues. Note on this clonotype: What it binds is unknown.

Whole-study findings and limits: Higher tumor mutation counts went along with higher counts of expanded intratumoral alpha and beta TCRs.

TCRdb ran MiXCR on the 5' RACE reads and lists one entry per CDR3 protein. This table holds about 9,800 distinct CDR3 sequences, approximately 54% found once. The time point: sample taken at primary tumor resection. The sequencing used lung tumor tissue, collected at surgery. The sequence was collected from a female donor with early-stage non-small cell lung cancer. The V gene is TRBV20-1, the J gene TRBJ2-2; no firm D call. The CDR3 loop is CSASVGGELFF. For the CDR3, the DNA is TGCAGTGCCTCCGTTGGCGGGGAGCTGTTTTTT.